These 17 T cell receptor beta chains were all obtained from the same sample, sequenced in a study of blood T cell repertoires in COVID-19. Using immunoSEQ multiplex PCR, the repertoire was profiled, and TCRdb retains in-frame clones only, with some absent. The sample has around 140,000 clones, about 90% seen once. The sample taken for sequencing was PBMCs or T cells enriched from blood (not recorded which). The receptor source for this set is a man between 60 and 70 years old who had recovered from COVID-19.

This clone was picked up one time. The CDR3 loop reads CASSSTGYEQYF. CDR3 bases: TGTGCCAGCAGCTCAACAGGGTACGAGCAGTACTTC. The chain joins TRBV7-6 to TRBJ2-7, with D possibly TRBD1 on 6 matching bases. Germline CDR1 and CDR2: SGHVS and FNYEAQ. Trimming stripped 4 bases from V and 4 bases from J, with 8 bases between. CDR3 size: 12 residues.

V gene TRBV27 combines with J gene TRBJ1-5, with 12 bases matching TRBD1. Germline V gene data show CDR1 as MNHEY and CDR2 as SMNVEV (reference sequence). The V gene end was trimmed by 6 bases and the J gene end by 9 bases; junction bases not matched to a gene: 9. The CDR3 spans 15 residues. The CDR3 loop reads CASSGTGGVMGPQHF. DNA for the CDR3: TGTGCCAGCAGCGGGACAGGGGGCGTTATGGGGCCCCAGCATTTT.

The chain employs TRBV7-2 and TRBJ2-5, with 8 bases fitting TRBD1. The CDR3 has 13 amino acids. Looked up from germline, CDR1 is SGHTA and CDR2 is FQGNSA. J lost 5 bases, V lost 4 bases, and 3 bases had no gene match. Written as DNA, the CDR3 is TGTGCCAGCAGCTCCTACAGGGGGGAGACCCAGTACTTC. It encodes CASSSYRGETQYF.

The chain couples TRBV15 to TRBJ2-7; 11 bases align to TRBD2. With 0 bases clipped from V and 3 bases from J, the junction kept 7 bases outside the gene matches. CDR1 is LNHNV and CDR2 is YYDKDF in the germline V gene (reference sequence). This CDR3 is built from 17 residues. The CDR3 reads CATSRDLAGGRVYEQYF. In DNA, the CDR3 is TGTGCCACCAGCAGAGACCTAGCGGGAGGAAGAGTCTACGAGCAGTACTTC.

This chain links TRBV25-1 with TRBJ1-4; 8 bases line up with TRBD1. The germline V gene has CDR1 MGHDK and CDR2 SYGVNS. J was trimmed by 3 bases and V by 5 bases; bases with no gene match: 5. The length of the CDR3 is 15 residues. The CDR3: CASSSQGAANEKLFF. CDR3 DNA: TGTGCCAGCAGTTCTCAGGGGGCAGCTAATGAAAAACTGTTTTTT.

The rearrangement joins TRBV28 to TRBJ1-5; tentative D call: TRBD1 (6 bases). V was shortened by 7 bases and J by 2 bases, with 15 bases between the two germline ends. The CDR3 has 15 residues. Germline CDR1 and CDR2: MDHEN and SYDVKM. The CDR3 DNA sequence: TGTGCCAGCACTACAGGGTCTTGGCGCAATCAGCCCCAGCATTTT. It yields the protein CASTTGSWRNQPQHF.

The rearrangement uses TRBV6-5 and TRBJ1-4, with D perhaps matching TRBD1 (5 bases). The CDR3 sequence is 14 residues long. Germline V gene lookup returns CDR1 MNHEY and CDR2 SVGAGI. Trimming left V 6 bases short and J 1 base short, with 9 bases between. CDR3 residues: CASSGTLTNEKLFF. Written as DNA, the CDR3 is TGTGCCAGCAGCGGGACTCTAACTAATGAAAAACTGTTTTTT.

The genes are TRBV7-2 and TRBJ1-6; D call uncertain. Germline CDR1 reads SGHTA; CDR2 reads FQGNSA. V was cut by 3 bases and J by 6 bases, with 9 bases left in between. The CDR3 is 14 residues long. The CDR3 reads CASSFGVANSPLHF. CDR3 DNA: TGTGCCAGCAGCTTCGGGGTGGCTAATTCACCCCTCCACTTT. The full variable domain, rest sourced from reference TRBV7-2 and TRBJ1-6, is GAGVSQSPSNKVTEKGKDVELRCDPISGHTALYWYRQSLGQGLEFLIYFQGNSAPDKSGLPSDRFSAERTGGSVSTLTIQRTQQEDSAVYLCASSFGVANSPLHFGNGTRLTVT.

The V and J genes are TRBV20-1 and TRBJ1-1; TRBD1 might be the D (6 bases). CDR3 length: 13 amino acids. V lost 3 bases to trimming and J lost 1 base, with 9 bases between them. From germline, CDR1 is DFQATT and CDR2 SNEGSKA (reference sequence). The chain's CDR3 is CSASGGENTEAFF. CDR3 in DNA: TGCAGTGCTAGTGGGGGCGAGAACACTGAAGCTTTCTTT.

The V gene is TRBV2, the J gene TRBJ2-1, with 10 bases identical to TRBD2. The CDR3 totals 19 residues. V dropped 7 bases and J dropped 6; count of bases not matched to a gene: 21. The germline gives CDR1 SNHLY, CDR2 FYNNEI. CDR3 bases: TGTGCCAGCAACCGCGGCAGGATAGCGGGAGGCGGCGGCTTCAATGAGCAGTTCTTC. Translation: CASNRGRIAGGGGFNEQFF. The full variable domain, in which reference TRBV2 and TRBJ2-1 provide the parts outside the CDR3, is EPEVTQTPSHQVTQMGQEVILRCVPISNHLYFYWYRQILGQKVEFLVSFYNNEISEKSEIFDDQFSVERPDGSNFTLKIRSTKLEDSAMYFCASNRGRIAGGGGFNEQFFGPGTRLTVL.

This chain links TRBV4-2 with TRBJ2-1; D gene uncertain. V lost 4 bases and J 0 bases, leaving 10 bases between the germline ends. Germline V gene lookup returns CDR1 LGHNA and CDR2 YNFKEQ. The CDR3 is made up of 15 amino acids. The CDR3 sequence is CASSPGDVSYNEQFF. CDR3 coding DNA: TGTGCCAGCAGCCCAGGCGACGTCTCCTACAATGAGCAGTTCTTC.

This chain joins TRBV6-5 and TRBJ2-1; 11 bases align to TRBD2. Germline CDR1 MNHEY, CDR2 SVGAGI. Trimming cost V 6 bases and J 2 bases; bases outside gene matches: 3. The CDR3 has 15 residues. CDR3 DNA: TGTGCCAGCAGGACTAGCGGGATCCCCTACAATGAGCAGTTCTTC. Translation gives CASRTSGIPYNEQFF.

DNA of the CDR3: TGTGCCAGCAGTTCCCCTAACATTCAGTACTTC. Protein product: CASSSPNIQYF. This sequence joins TRBV28 and TRBJ2-4, with D hard to call. Per germline, CDR1 MDHEN and CDR2 SYDVKM. There are 11 residues in the CDR3. The V end was cut by 4 bases, the J end by 7 bases, with 5 bases between.

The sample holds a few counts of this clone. The CDR3 DNA sequence: TGCGCCAGCAGCTCTCAGGGAACCCTCCACGAGCAGTACTTC. It encodes CASSSQGTLHEQYF. This chain connects TRBV5-1 to TRBJ2-7; D perhaps matches TRBD1 (5 bases). The germline V and J ends were trimmed by 3 bases and 5 bases, with 15 bases remaining between them. The germline CDR1 and CDR2 sequences are SGHRS and YFSETQ. This CDR3 is built from 14 residues.

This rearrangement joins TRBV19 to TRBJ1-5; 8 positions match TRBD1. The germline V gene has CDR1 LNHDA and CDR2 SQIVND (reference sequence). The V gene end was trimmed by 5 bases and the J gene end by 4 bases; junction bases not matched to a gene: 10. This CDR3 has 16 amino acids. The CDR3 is CASSRQGSGLNQPQHF. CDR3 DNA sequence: TGTGCCAGTAGTCGACAGGGGAGCGGCCTAAATCAGCCCCAGCATTTT.

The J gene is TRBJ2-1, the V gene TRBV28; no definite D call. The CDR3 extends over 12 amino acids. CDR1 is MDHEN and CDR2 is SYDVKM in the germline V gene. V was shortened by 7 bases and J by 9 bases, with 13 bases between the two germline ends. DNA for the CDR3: TGTGCCAGCACACGCCCTATCGGTGAGCAGTTCTTC. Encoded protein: CASTRPIGEQFF.

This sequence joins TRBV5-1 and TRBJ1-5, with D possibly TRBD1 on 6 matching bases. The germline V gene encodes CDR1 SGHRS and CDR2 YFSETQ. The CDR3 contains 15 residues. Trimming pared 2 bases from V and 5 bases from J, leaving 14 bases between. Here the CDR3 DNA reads TGCGCCAGCAGCTTAGGGGGGGAGAAGTATCAGCCCCAGCATTTT. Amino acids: CASSLGGEKYQPQHF. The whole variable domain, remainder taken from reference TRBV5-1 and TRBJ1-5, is KAGVTQTPRYLIKTRGQQVTLSCSPISGHRSVSWYQQTPGQGLQFLFEYFSETQRNKGNFPGRFSGRQFSNSRSEMNVSTLELGDSALYLCASSLGGEKYQPQHFGDGTRLSIL.